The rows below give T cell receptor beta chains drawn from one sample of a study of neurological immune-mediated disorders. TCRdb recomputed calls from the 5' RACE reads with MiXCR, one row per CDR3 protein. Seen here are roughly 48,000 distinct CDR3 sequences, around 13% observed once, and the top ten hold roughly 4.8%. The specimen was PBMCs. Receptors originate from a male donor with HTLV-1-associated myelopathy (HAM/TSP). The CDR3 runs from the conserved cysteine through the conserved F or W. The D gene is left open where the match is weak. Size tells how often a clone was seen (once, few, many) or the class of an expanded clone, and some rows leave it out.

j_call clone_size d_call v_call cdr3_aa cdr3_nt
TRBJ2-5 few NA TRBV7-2 CASSLAKHQRETQYF TGTGCCAGCAGCTTAGCGAAACATCAACGGGAGACCCAGTACTTC
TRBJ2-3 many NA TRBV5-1 CASSLAGWGADTQYF TGCGCCAGCAGCTTGGCCGGGTGGGGCGCAGATACGCAGTATTTT
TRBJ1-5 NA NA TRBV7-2 CASSFGLISNQPQYF TGTGCCAGCAGCTTTGGGTTAATTAGCAATCAGCCCCAGTATTTC
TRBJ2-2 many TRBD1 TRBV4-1 CASSATGLGELFF TGCGCCAGCAGCGCGACAGGGTTGGGGGAGCTGTTTTTT
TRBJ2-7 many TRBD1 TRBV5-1 CASSPGTGIGEQYF TGCGCCAGCAGCCCCGGGACAGGGATCGGCGAGCAGTACTTC
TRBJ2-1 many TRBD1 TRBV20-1 CSAGPGTGTNEQFF TGCAGTGCTGGCCCCGGGACAGGGACGAATGAGCAGTTCTTC
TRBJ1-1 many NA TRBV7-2 CASSSAGTRHTEAFF TGTGCCAGCAGCTCGGCCGGGACACGGCACACTGAAGCTTTCTTT
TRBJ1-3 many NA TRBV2 CASSVDVGSGNTIYF TGTGCCAGCAGTGTGGACGTAGGCTCTGGAAACACCATATATTTT
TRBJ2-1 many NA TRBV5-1 CASSLVQGFEQFF TGCGCCAGCAGCTTGGTTCAGGGGTTTGAGCAGTTCTTC
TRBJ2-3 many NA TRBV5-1 CASSLSKEWGSDTQYF TGCGCCAGCAGCTTGAGCAAGGAATGGGGTTCAGATACGCAGTATTTT